The clone carrying this TCR beta chain rates as medium-sized. One entry per CDR3 protein results from TCRdb running MiXCR on the PCR reads. The data show under 2,500 distinct CDR3 sequences, with around a third seen just once and approximately 15% held by the top ten. This entry comes from a study of immune characterization of retroperitoneal liposarcoma. The receptor was derived from a male donor with retroperitoneal liposarcoma. Sequencing was performed on tumor tissue.

The CDR3 region has the DNA TGTGCCAGCATCCCAAGCGGACAAGAGACCCAGTACTTC. This codes for CASIPSGQETQYF. This sequence joins TRBV6-6 and TRBJ2-5; TRBD2 might be the D (5 bases). Germline V gene lookup returns CDR1 MNHNY and CDR2 SVGAGI (reference sequence). V dropped 7 bases and J dropped 2 bases, with 11 bases sitting between them. This CDR3 comprises 13 residues.